Below are 13 T cell receptor beta chains sequenced from a single sample in a study of blood T cell repertoires in COVID-19. Only in-frame clones appear in the TCRdb table, and some are missing; sequencing was by immunoSEQ multiplex PCR. This sample has tens of thousands of clones, with under 90% found just once. Sequenced material: peripheral blood. The receptor set was obtained from a woman in her 70s with acute or convalescent COVID-19.

The rearrangement links TRBV7-2 to TRBJ2-1; TRBD2 agrees at 10 bases. Trimming removed 10 bases from V and 4 bases from J; junction bases left unmatched: 7. CDR1 is SGHTA and CDR2 is FQGNSA in the germline V gene. There are 14 residues in the CDR3. The CDR3 nucleotides read TGTGCCACCTCGCTAGCGGGAGTTTACAATGAGCAGTTCTTC. Residues: CATSLAGVYNEQFF.

The CDR3 DNA reads TGTGCCAGCAGCCCGCCGGGTATCACTGAAGCTTTCTTT. This encodes CASSPPGITEAFF. This rearrangement joins TRBV7-8 to TRBJ1-1; D is unclear. Looked up from germline, CDR1 is SGHVS and CDR2 is FQNEAQ. The V end lost 5 bases, the J end lost 4 bases, and 11 bases lay between the germline ends. The CDR3 length is 13 residues.

The chain uses TRBV20-1 and TRBJ2-5; D is possibly TRBD1 (5 bases). Germline lookup yields CDR1 DFQATT and CDR2 SNEGSKA (reference sequence). Trimming removed 5 bases at V and 4 bases at J, with 8 bases between. The CDR3 contains 11 residues. The CDR3: CSAYRGETQYF. CDR3 nucleotide sequence: TGCAGTGCTTATAGGGGAGAGACCCAGTACTTC.

The chain uses TRBV7-2 and TRBJ1-4; no definite D call. Germline CDR1 is SGHTA and CDR2 is FQGNSA. V shed 0 bases and J shed 13 bases, with 12 bases lying between them. CDR3 length: 13 amino acids. CDR3 DNA: TGTGCCAGCAGCTTAGCTACGGGGTCGGTACTGTTTTTT. Translated: CASSLATGSVLFF.

This clone was recorded once. This chain links TRBV3-1 (or the pseudogene TRBV3-2) with TRBJ2-2, with TRBD2 matching over 13 bases. Germline trimming cut 3 bases from V and 6 bases from J; bases unmatched to any gene: 4. The CDR3 runs to 16 residues. CDR1 is LGHDT and CDR2 is YNNKEL in the germline V gene (reference sequence). Here the CDR3 reads CASSQPTSGGAGELFF. CDR3 DNA: TGTGCCAGCAGCCAGCCCACTAGCGGGGGGGCCGGGGAGCTGTTTTTT.

This chain uses TRBV19 with TRBJ2-4; TRBD2 is a possible D gene (5 bases). Germline values: CDR1 LNHDA, CDR2 SQIVND (reference sequence). The CDR3 extends over 13 amino acids. V lost 3 bases and J lost 7, with 10 bases in between. CDR3 sequence reads: CASSISRGNIQYF. The CDR3 DNA is TGTGCCAGTAGTATTTCTCGCGGGAACATTCAGTACTTC.

The chain links TRBV6-2 or TRBV6-3 to TRBJ1-5, with 7 nucleotides matching TRBD1. V gave up 0 bases and J gave up 1 base; unmatched junction bases: 6. There are 17 residues in the CDR3. Germline loops: CDR1 MNHEY, CDR2 SVGEGT. CDR3 nucleotides: TGTGCCAGCAGTTACTCGTCTACAGGGGTCAGCAATCAGCCCCAGCATTTT. Its translation is CASSYSSTGVSNQPQHF.

The chain employs TRBV6-5 and TRBJ1-1, with D possibly TRBD1 on 5 matching bases. The CDR3 is 15 residues long. The V gene lost 9 bases and the J gene lost 3 bases, with 20 bases spanning the gap. Germline CDR1 is MNHEY and CDR2 is SVGAGI. CDR3 bases: TGTGCCAGTCAGTGGGAGGGGAGGTTGTACACTGAAGCTTTCTTT. Translation: CASQWEGRLYTEAFF.

The V gene is TRBV28, the J gene TRBJ2-2; 10 nucleotides align to TRBD2. The CDR3 totals 16 residues. Trimming removed 6 bases from V and 0 bases from J; junction bases left unmatched: 4. Germline V gene sequence: CDR1 MDHEN, CDR2 SYDVKM. The CDR3 here is CASSISGGTNTGELFF. The DNA of the CDR3 is TGTGCCAGCAGCATTAGCGGGGGGACGAACACCGGGGAGCTGTTTTTT.

This chain joins TRBV7-2 and TRBJ1-6; 11 nucleotides align to TRBD1. The CDR3 covers 17 residues. J lost 9 bases, V lost 5 bases, and 12 bases had no gene match. CDR1 and CDR2 from the germline V gene are SGHTA and FQGNSA. Written as DNA, the CDR3 is TGTGCCAGCAGCCTACTAGTGTGGACAGGGGGCGGTTCACCCCTCCACTTT. It is translated as CASSLLVWTGGGSPLHF.

This chain uses TRBV7-8 with TRBJ2-1, with TRBD2 matching 14 bases. The CDR3 runs 16 residues. In germline, CDR1 is SGHVS, CDR2 FQNEAQ. J lost 7 bases, V lost 3 bases, and 5 bases had no gene match. CDR3: CASSFRLAGGPNEQFF. CDR3 coding DNA: TGTGCCAGCAGCTTCCGACTAGCGGGAGGGCCGAATGAGCAGTTCTTC. The whole variable domain, remainder taken from reference TRBV7-8 and TRBJ2-1, is GAGVSQSPRYKVAKRGQDVALRCDPISGHVSLFWYQQALGQGPEFLTYFQNEAQLDKSGLPSDRFFAERPEGSVSTLKIQRTQQEDSAVYLCASSFRLAGGPNEQFFGPGTRLTVL.

This chain connects TRBV5-4 to TRBJ2-5, with D possibly matching TRBD2 (5 bases). This CDR3 is built from 14 residues. Trimming stripped 1 base from V and 3 bases from J, with 10 bases between. Germline V gene data show CDR1 as SGHNT and CDR2 as YYREEE (reference sequence). CDR3 in amino acids: CASSLSGLKETQYF. CDR3 DNA sequence: TGTGCCAGCAGCTTGTCTGGACTTAAAGAGACCCAGTACTTC.

CDR3 nucleotides: TGTGCCAGCAGCAGCCGGGACAGGGTTACTCTAAACTATGGCTACACCTTC. Translated: CASSSRDRVTLNYGYTF. The V and J genes are TRBV13 and TRBJ1-2; TRBD1 matches 9 bases. The CDR3 covers 17 residues. In germline, CDR1 is PRHDT, CDR2 FYEKMQ (reference sequence). J gave up 2 bases and V 5 bases, and 12 bases lay outside the gene matches.